This T cell receptor (beta chain) was sequenced during a study of T cells in localized non-small cell lung cancer. Clones were read by immunoSEQ multiplex PCR, and TCRdb kept only the in-frame ones, dropping some. The table shows 23,000 or so clones, with 89% occurring only once. CDR1 SGHAT and CDR2 FQDESV come from the germline V gene (reference sequence). The V segment lost 1 base and the J segment 11 bases; nucleotides outside the gene matches: 7. The CDR3 spans 14 residues. The receptor was derived from a man aged 35 to 69 with stage I squamous cell lung carcinoma. Specimen: peripheral blood, collected before any cancer treatment. V gene TRBV11-1 combines with J gene TRBJ2-3; TRBD2 matches at 9 bases. CDR3 in amino acids: CASSLVGSGGWQYF. The CDR3 coding sequence is TGTGCCAGCAGCTTAGTAGGTAGCGGGGGTTGGCAGTATTTT.